Listed here are 30 T cell receptor beta chains from one sample, sequenced in a study of Graves' ophthalmopathy and Graves' hyperthyroidism. Amplification of TCR beta CDR3 regions used RNA transcripts. RT-PCR with HTBI primers came first, then second-round multiplex PCR. One entry per CDR3 protein results from TCRdb running MiXCR on the multiplex PCR reads. Seen here are 200,000 to 250,000 distinct CDR3 sequences, roughly a fifth observed once, and the top ten hold roughly 40%. What was sequenced was peripheral blood. All receptors derive from a woman aged 45-65 years with Graves' ophthalmopathy.

This clonotype was observed at least ten times. This chain uses TRBV6-1 with TRBJ1-6, with D hard to call. Deletions cut 6 bases from V and 9 bases from J, with 15 bases between. The CDR3 has 14 amino acids. Germline lookup yields CDR1 MNHNS and CDR2 SASEGT. CDR3 sequence (DNA): TGTGCCAGCAGAGACCGGGCCGCCGCTTCACCCCTCCACTTT. Amino acid sequence: CASRDRAAASPLHF.

This sequence joins TRBV20-1 and TRBJ1-2, with TRBD1 identical over 7 bases. With 0 bases clipped from V and 7 bases from J, the junction kept 11 bases outside the gene matches. Germline V gene sequence: CDR1 DFQATT, CDR2 SNEGSKA (reference sequence). CDR3 size: 15 residues. Written as DNA, the CDR3 is TGCAGTGCTAGAGATGGGGCAGGGGGTACGAGTGGCTACACCTTC. Amino acids: CSARDGAGGTSGYTF.

This clonotype was counted only a few times. J is TRBJ1-2 and V is TRBV18; D is uncertain. This CDR3 contains 15 residues. Germline CDR1 and CDR2: KGHSH and LQKENI. Between the trimmed V and J ends, which lost 2 bases and 0 bases, there was a span of 10 bases. The CDR3 loop is CASSPGEPSNYGYTF. CDR3 DNA: TGTGCCAGCTCACCAGGAGAACCTTCTAACTATGGCTACACCTTC. The full variable domain, completed using reference TRBV18 and TRBJ1-2, is NAGVMQNPRHLVRRRGQEARLRCSPMKGHSHVYWYRQLPEEGLKFMVYLQKENIIDESGMPKERFSAEFPKEGPSILRIQQVVRGDSAAYFCASSPGEPSNYGYTFGSGTRLTVV.

The table lists this clonotype with many counts. The chain carries TRBV12-3 or TRBV12-4 and TRBJ1-5; 7 bases line up with TRBD1. The CDR3 is 16 amino acids. V was pared by 5 bases and J by 6 bases, with 13 bases of the junction left unmatched. The CDR3 DNA is TGTGCCAGCAGTCCGGCATCGACAGGGCTGAGTCAGCCCCAGCATTTT. It translates to CASSPASTGLSQPQHF.

The rearrangement joins TRBV7-2 to TRBJ1-6; D unclear. This CDR3 is 15 amino acids long. Trimming shortened V by 2 bases and J by 7 bases, and 12 bases separated the two germline ends. Germline V gene data show CDR1 as SGHTA and CDR2 as FQGNSA. The CDR3 protein is CASSLFAVRNSPLHF. The CDR3 DNA sequence: TGTGCCAGCAGCTTATTCGCCGTGAGGAATTCACCCCTCCACTTT.

This clonotype was counted ten times or more. The V and J genes are TRBV20-1 and TRBJ1-2; no reliable D call. The germline V and J ends were trimmed by 0 bases and 4 bases, with 9 bases remaining between them. The germline V gene encodes CDR1 DFQATT and CDR2 SNEGSKA (reference sequence). The CDR3 has 13 amino acids. The CDR3 here is CSARDEGGYGYTF. CDR3 bases: TGCAGTGCTAGAGACGAGGGCGGCTATGGCTACACCTTC.

This clonotype appeared many times. V usage is TRBV6-2 or TRBV6-3 and J usage is TRBJ1-6, with D tentatively TRBD1 (6 bases). The CDR3 totals 15 residues. Looked up from germline, CDR1 is MNHEY and CDR2 is SVGEGT. Trimming removed 0 bases from V and 8 bases from J, with 11 bases in between. The CDR3 region is CASSYSPGADSPLHF. The CDR3 DNA follows: TGTGCCAGCAGTTACTCGCCGGGGGCGGATTCACCCCTCCACTTT.

The chain carries TRBV6-2 or TRBV6-3 and TRBJ2-2, with 14 bases aligning to TRBD2. This CDR3 comprises 20 residues. Germline V gives CDR1 MNHEY, CDR2 SVGEGT. The V and J ends lost 5 bases and 5 bases, in that order; junction bases with no gene match: 16. The CDR3 is CASSLGAPGLAGVGTGELFF. The CDR3 bases are TGTGCCAGCAGTCTGGGGGCCCCGGGACTAGCGGGAGTCGGAACCGGGGAGCTGTTTTTT.

A few counts support this clonotype. The gene calls are TRBV12-3 or TRBV12-4 and TRBJ2-2; no clear D. The CDR3 is 15 amino acids. Between the trimmed V and J ends, which lost 6 bases and 5 bases, there was a span of 16 bases. CDR3 protein: CASSPVAFGTGELFF. CDR3 sequence (DNA): TGTGCCAGCAGCCCAGTCGCCTTTGGGACCGGGGAGCTGTTTTTT.

This clonotype has a count of ten or more. The chain recombines TRBV19 with TRBJ2-7, with 9 bases identical to TRBD2. CDR1 is LNHDA and CDR2 is SQIVND in the germline V gene (reference sequence). J gave up 5 bases and V 4 bases, and 9 bases lay outside the gene matches. The CDR3 runs to 15 residues. For the CDR3, the DNA is TGTGCCAGTAGTAGTTTTAGCGGGAGTCGAGACGAGCAGTACTTC. Translated, it gives CASSSFSGSRDEQYF.

This clonotype was seen only a few times. This sequence joins TRBV5-6 and TRBJ2-5; no reliable D call. This CDR3 is 13 amino acids long. Per germline, CDR1 SGHDT and CDR2 YYEEEE. V lost 3 bases to trimming and J lost 2 bases, with 8 bases between them. The chain's CDR3 is CASSSAVQETQYF. For the CDR3, the DNA is TGTGCCAGCAGCTCGGCCGTACAAGAGACCCAGTACTTC.

The table lists this clonotype with many counts. This chain links TRBV20-1 with TRBJ2-4, with 14 bases identical to TRBD2. The ends lost 5 bases at V and 3 bases at J; junction bases unmatched: 9. This CDR3 region has 17 residues. Germline CDR1 DFQATT, CDR2 SNEGSKA (reference sequence). CDR3 bases: TGCAGTGCTGGGACTAGCGGGAGAATTTATAGCAAAAACATTCAGTACTTC. Amino acid sequence: CSAGTSGRIYSKNIQYF.

This clonotype was observed at least ten times. The genes are TRBV29-1 and TRBJ2-6; possibly TRBD1 or TRBD2 for D (5 bases each). Germline values: CDR1 SQVTM, CDR2 ANQGSEA. This CDR3 comprises 15 residues. Trimming removed 6 bases from V and 1 base from J, with 13 bases in between. As DNA, the CDR3 is TGCAGCGTCGCCGGGACGGTATCTGGGGCCAACGTCCTGACTTTC. Protein product: CSVAGTVSGANVLTF.

This clonotype was recorded at least ten times. The chain is built from TRBV12-3 or TRBV12-4 and TRBJ1-1; no clear D. The CDR3 has 14 residues. V lost 7 bases and J 2 bases, leaving 14 bases between the germline ends. The CDR3 region has the DNA TGTGCCAGCACCGACTCCCCGGCAAACACTGAAGCTTTCTTT. Translation gives CASTDSPANTEAFF.

The V and J genes are TRBV9 and TRBJ1-2, with TRBD1 matching over 9 bases. The CDR3 totals 16 residues. V shed 4 bases, J shed 7 bases, and the junction held 14 bases outside the gene matches. CDR1 is SGDLS, CDR2 YYNGEE, per germline. CDR3 loop: CASSRISGTGFSGYTF. Here the CDR3 DNA reads TGTGCCAGCAGCCGAATTTCGGGGACAGGGTTCTCTGGCTACACCTTC.

The chain recombines TRBV7-2 with TRBJ2-7; 7 bases fit TRBD1. The V gene's germline CDR1 is SGHTA and CDR2 FQGNSA. The CDR3 is 12 residues long. The V segment lost 6 bases and the J segment 4 bases; nucleotides outside the gene matches: 3. The CDR3 region is CASSRQGYEQYV. The DNA for the CDR3 is TGTGCCAGCAGTCGACAGGGATACGAGCAGTACGTC.

The chain joins TRBV2 to TRBJ2-5; 8 nucleotides agree with TRBD2. V was clipped by 8 bases and J by 5 bases; unmatched bases: 10. CDR1 SNHLY and CDR2 FYNNEI come from the germline V gene. The CDR3 consists of 14 residues. The CDR3 loop is CASGAGLAEETQYF. The CDR3 DNA follows: TGTGCCAGCGGGGCCGGACTAGCTGAGGAGACCCAGTACTTC.

The chain uses TRBV19 and TRBJ1-2; possibly TRBD1 for D (6 bases). The CDR3 runs 14 residues. The V gene lost 3 bases and the J gene lost 6 bases, with 14 bases spanning the gap. Germline V gene sequence: CDR1 LNHDA, CDR2 SQIVND (reference sequence). CDR3 residues: CASSIPSRQDGYTF. The CDR3, as DNA: TGTGCCAGTAGTATCCCCTCCCGACAGGATGGCTACACCTTC.

This clonotype was picked up many times. The chain couples TRBV12-3 or TRBV12-4 to TRBJ1-1; D ambiguous. Trimming stripped 3 bases from V and 4 bases from J, with 15 bases between. This CDR3 contains 15 residues. The CDR3 is CASSFPSLGSTEAFF. CDR3 in DNA: TGTGCCAGCAGTTTCCCGTCCCTGGGGAGCACTGAAGCTTTCTTT.

This clonotype was detected only a few times. One end of the junction fails to match germline, which may point to a read error. The chain employs TRBV6-4 and TRBJ2-7; TRBD1 agrees at 9 bases. Germline V gene data show CDR1 as MRHNA and CDR2 as SNTAGT. The CDR3 runs 17 residues. CDR3 nucleotides: TGTGCCAGCAGTTACTCTGAAGTCACAGGGGGCACCTACGAGCAGTACTTC. This codes for CASSYSEVTGGTYEQYF.

The genes are TRBV4-1 and TRBJ1-2; D is uncertain. Germline CDR1 reads MGHRA; CDR2 reads YSYEKL. The CDR3 is 16 residues long. V shed 7 bases and J shed 4 bases, with 22 bases lying between them. CDR3 region: CASNPGHHLPGYGYTF. In DNA, the CDR3 is TGCGCCAGCAACCCCGGCCATCATCTCCCTGGCTATGGCTACACCTTC.

Concerning this clonotype itself: Because it lacks the conserved phenylalanine or tryptophan at the end, this CDR3 is likely a read error. The chain employs TRBV3-1 and TRBJ2-7; tentatively, D is TRBD2 (6 bases). The CDR3 has 11 residues. CDR1 and CDR2 from the germline V gene are LGHDT and YNNKEL (reference sequence). The ends were cut back, 3 bases at V and 7 bases at J, with 7 bases in the middle. The DNA for the CDR3 is TGTGCCAGCAGCCAGGCGGGGGAGCAGTACCTC. This codes for CASSQAGEQYL.

Many counts were recorded for this clonotype. In DNA, the CDR3 is TGTGCCAGCAGGAAGGGAACTGAAGCTTTCTTT. Its protein is CASRKGTEAFF. The chain carries TRBV5-5 and TRBJ1-1, with no clear D. The CDR3 spans 11 residues. Trimming took off 5 bases at V and 5 bases at J, with 7 bases between the two ends. Germline V gene sequence: CDR1 SGHKS, CDR2 YYEKEE (reference sequence).

This clonotype was seen ten or more times. This chain uses TRBV6-5 with TRBJ2-3; tentative D call: TRBD2 (6 bases). CDR1 and CDR2 (germline): MNHEY, SVGAGI. The CDR3 length is 14 residues. The V end lost 0 bases, the J end lost 4 bases, and 8 bases lay between the germline ends. The CDR3 sequence is CASSYSASADTQYF. In nucleotides, the CDR3 is TGTGCCAGCAGTTACTCAGCTAGCGCAGATACGCAGTATTTT.

The CDR3 DNA is TGTGCCAGCAGTGCGGGGAGGGGCTACACCTTC. Protein sequence: CASSAGRGYTF. The rearrangement uses TRBV6-1 and TRBJ1-2; D unresolved. The CDR3 consists of 11 residues. Germline V CDR1 and CDR2: MNHNS, SASEGT. V was pared by 4 bases and J by 8 bases, with 8 bases between.

The rearrangement uses TRBV6-1 and TRBJ2-7; the D call may be TRBD1 or TRBD2 (6 bases each). Trimming pared 0 bases from V and 1 base from J, leaving 10 bases between. The CDR3 spans 15 residues. Per germline, CDR1 MNHNS and CDR2 SASEGT. CDR3 DNA sequence: TGTGCCAGCAGTGAAGCTGGAGGGGGGTCCTACGAGCAGTACTTC. Its translation: CASSEAGGGSYEQYF.

This clonotype was counted a few times. The chain combines TRBV7-2 with TRBJ2-5, with D tentatively TRBD2 (5 bases). Germline V gives CDR1 SGHTA, CDR2 FQGNSA. The length of the CDR3 is 13 residues. Trimming cost V 2 bases and J 5 bases, with 9 bases left between them. The CDR3 spells CASSLTRYETQYF. DNA of the CDR3: TGTGCCAGCAGCTTAACTAGATACGAGACCCAGTACTTC.

V gene TRBV28 combines with J gene TRBJ1-2; 7 nucleotides align to TRBD1. Germline V CDR1 and CDR2: MDHEN, SYDVKM. J lost 3 bases, V lost 6 bases, and 10 bases had no gene match. The CDR3 runs to 15 residues. The CDR3 here is CASSREDRFDYGYTF. For the CDR3, the DNA is TGTGCCAGCAGCCGAGAGGACAGGTTTGACTATGGCTACACCTTC.

This clonotype occurred many times. The junction and the germline gene differ at one end; a read error may be behind it. The chain carries TRBV12-3 or TRBV12-4 and TRBJ2-7; a possible D gene is TRBD1 (5 bases). This CDR3 is built from 14 residues. The CDR3 here is CASSLGQGVVGKDF. In DNA, the CDR3 is TGTGCCAGCAGTTTGGGGCAGGGTGTGGTGGGAAAGGACTTC.

This sequence joins TRBV11-2 and TRBJ2-4; 9 nucleotides agree with TRBD1. Germline V gene lookup returns CDR1 SGHAT and CDR2 FQNNGV. J gave up 8 bases and V 5 bases, and 7 bases lay outside the gene matches. CDR3 length: 14 residues. CDR3 region: CASSRGQGFHIQYF. The CDR3 nucleotides are TGTGCCAGCAGCCGGGGACAGGGATTTCACATTCAGTACTTC.